This T cell receptor beta chain was observed in a study of shared clonotypes between healthy human individuals (TCRdb year 2020). Turning to the overall study: Three men and a couple of women, aged 18 to 49 years, made up the cohort. For each donor, CD4 naive and CD4 memory were each run on three plates, CD8 naive on two plates, and CD8 memory on one plate. To estimate repertoire size and how much clonotype sharing occurs between individuals, the study deeply sequenced the blood TCR repertoires of roughly 5 healthy adults. Libraries were prepared and TCR repertoires were sequenced by different laboratories using diverse techniques, in order to increase sequencing depth and limit assay-specific biases. Per donor, leukapheresis produced somewhere between about 0.94 and 9.5 billion PBMCs.

With respect to this clone: No cognate antigen has been identified for it. No much larger clonotype is one base removed from it; base qualities were not supplied.

TCR CDR3 regions were amplified from genomic DNA by multiplex PCR using the deep immunoSEQ assay. For each cell subset, the extracted genomic DNA was distributed evenly across all wells of several immunoSEQ 96-well plates, and each plate served as one replicate. For sorted subsets, each replicate PCR was loaded with about 0.2 ug genomic DNA, equivalent to 30,000 or so T cell genomes. Purified libraries were quantified with a Qubit 3.0 fluorometer, sized on a Bioanalyzer 2100, and re-quantified with the KAPA Library Quantification kit. A separate single-read 150-cycle Illumina NextSeq 550 flow cell was used to sequence each immunoSEQ 96-well plate. On the study's bioinformatics: Because the immunoSEQ output included only junctional sequences and no quality scores, the filtering could not be the same as the filtering used for full-length reads. To assign V/J genes and CDR3, sequences were annotated against IMGT germline references using PyIR, a Python wrapper for IgBLAST v1.9. Reads were filtered out if the reads had weak V/J assignments (E-value above 1e-6), no CDR3, stop codons, out-of-frame junctions, or ambiguous translated residues. V3J clonotypes were defined as sequences sharing an identical inferred V gene, J gene, and CDR3 amino acid sequence. To compute the percentage overlap between repertoires, the number of shared unique clonotypes was divided by the size of the smaller repertoire. Richness of each repertoire was evaluated using RTK rarefaction, the Chao1 estimator, and Recon v2.1 estimates of unobserved clonotypes. Generation probabilities for all TCRbeta clonotypes obtained by the gDNA method from a handful of donors were computed using OLGA. The clones in this table, taken by TCRdb from immuneACCESS, are in-frame only. Not every clone is retained; where verified, under half of the shortfall comes from an unresolved V gene, and the cause of the rest is unknown. V, J and clone size reflect that table, while D and trimming were determined from the DNA. The table for this sample lists 2,500,000 or so clones; approximately 93% of them were counted only once. The ten largest clones add up to around 0.37% of the sample.

Here is what the overall study found, with its caveats: Across four donors, approximately 4.6% of naive CD4, 3% to 3.5% of naive CD8, about 2.3% of memory CD4, and around 0.4% of memory CD8 clonotypes were shared. Sampling was restricted to blood, and TCR repertoires in tissue are likely to differ from TCR repertoires in blood. The small number of donors limited the genetic and exposure-history diversity represented. Pairwise subsampling led to the expectation that sequencing depth would affect the degree of clonotype sharing among donors. Rarefaction of sorted-subset datasets indicated incomplete sequencing despite the large sequencing depth. Compared with non-shared clonotypes, the clonotypes found in all four sorted-subset donors had higher generation probabilities. Estimated clonotype richness was generally larger for naive than for memory subsets.

V gives up 6 bases and J gives up 3 bases, and the segment between their germline ends measures 15 bases. According to the germline V gene, CDR1 reads SNHLY and CDR2 reads FYNNEI. From its cysteine to its phenylalanine, the CDR3 spans 15 amino acids. The retained sequence is limited to the CDR3, 45 bases, with the frame set at the first base. The donors were healthy, HIV-negative adults who had no recently reported acute infections or vaccinations. Every donor was a Caucasian adult living in Nashville, Tennessee, USA. CD4+ T cells were enriched by magnetic negative selection; naive cells were then positively selected on CD45RA, and the negative fraction formed the memory subset. Blood was collected by leukapheresis, and PBMCs were isolated by Ficoll-Histopaque density gradient centrifugation and then cryopreserved in liquid nitrogen vapor phase. Analytical flow cytometry was used to check the purity and quantity of each magnetically sorted T cell population. From each sorted fraction, genomic DNA was isolated and quantified by UV absorbance on a Nanodrop 2000c.

The sample consisted of naive CD4+ T cells from PBMCs. What the cell subset or site label conveys for this sample: CD45RA+ positively selected. The receptor comes from a man between 18 and 29 years old in good health. Some clones in this sample may be carry-over from other donors' samples. The chain couples TRBV2 to TRBJ1-5; the D gene identity is not certain. Read as DNA, the sequence is TGTGCCAGCAGCACTACCGGGTCCTCCAATCAGCCCCAGCATTTT. This yields the protein CASSTTGSSNQPQHF.